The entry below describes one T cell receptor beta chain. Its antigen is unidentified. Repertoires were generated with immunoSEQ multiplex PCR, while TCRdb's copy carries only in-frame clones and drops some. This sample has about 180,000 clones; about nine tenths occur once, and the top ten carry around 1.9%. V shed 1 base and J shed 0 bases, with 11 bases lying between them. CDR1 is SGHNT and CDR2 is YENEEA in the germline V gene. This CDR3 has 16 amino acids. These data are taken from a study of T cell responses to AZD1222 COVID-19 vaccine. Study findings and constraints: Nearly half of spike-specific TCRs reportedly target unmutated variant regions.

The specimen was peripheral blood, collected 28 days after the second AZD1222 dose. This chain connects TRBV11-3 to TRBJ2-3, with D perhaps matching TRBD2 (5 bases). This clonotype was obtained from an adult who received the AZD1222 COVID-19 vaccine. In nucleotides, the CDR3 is TGTGCCAGCAGCTTAGGCCAGCGGACTAGCACAGATACGCAGTATTTT. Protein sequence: CASSLGQRTSTDTQYF. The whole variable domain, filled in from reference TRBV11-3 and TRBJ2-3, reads EAGVVQSPRYKIIEKKQPVAFWCNPISGHNTLYWYLQNLGQGPELLIRYENEEAVDDSQLPKDRFSAERLKGVDSTLKIQPAELGDSAVYLCASSLGQRTSTDTQYFGPGTRLTVL.